This is a list of T cell receptor beta chains from one sample in a study of T cell responses to AZD1222 COVID-19 vaccine. Sequencing was performed with immunoSEQ multiplex PCR; in TCRdb, only in-frame clones are kept and a portion is missing. The sample has over 150,000 clones; 88% are singletons. Sequenced here: peripheral blood, sampled on day 0 of AZD1222 vaccination. The receptors shown here come from an adult in good health. CDR3s include the opening cysteine and the closing phenylalanine or tryptophan. The D gene is left open where the match is weak. Clone size is stated in some rows and not others, as once, few, many or a class when expanded.

clone size	V gene	D gene	J gene	CDR3 protein	CDR3 DNA
.	TRBV7-9	.	TRBJ1-4	CASSPVAAGNEKLFF	TGTGCCAGCAGCCCCGTTGCAGCCGGAAATGAAAAACTGTTTTTT
once	TRBV5-1	.	TRBJ1-1	CASSLGGNTEAFF	TGCGCCAGCAGCTTGGGCGGGAACACTGAAGCTTTCTTT
once	TRBV10-1	TRBD1	TRBJ1-1	CASSPDRGEAFF	TGCGCCAGCAGTCCCGACAGGGGTGAAGCTTTCTTT
.	TRBV24-1	.	TRBJ1-5	CATSGGSQPQHF	TGTGCCACTTCAGGAGGATCCCAGCCCCAGCATTTT
.	TRBV7-3	.	TRBJ2-3	CASTPPGRKTDTQYF	TGTGCCAGCACCCCCCCGGGGAGGAAAACAGATACGCAGTATTTT
.	TRBV7-3	TRBD2	TRBJ2-1	CASSGTSGRSPHGQYNEQFF	TGTGCCAGCAGCGGGACTAGCGGGAGATCCCCCCACGGTCAATACAATGAGCAGTTCTTC
.	TRBV5-4	.	TRBJ1-2	CASRTGYSASYTF	TGTGCCAGCAGGACCGGGTATTCCGCGAGCTACACCTTC
.	TRBV7-3	TRBD2	TRBJ2-3	CASSSGGGPSLAQYF	TGTGCCAGCAGTTCCGGGGGGGGCCCCAGCCTGGCGCAGTATTTT
.	TRBV7-9	TRBD1	TRBJ1-2	CASSNTGDYGYTF	TGTGCCAGCAGCAATACAGGGGACTATGGCTACACCTTC
few	TRBV9	.	TRBJ1-1	CASSVEPSNTEAFF	TGTGCCAGCAGCGTAGAACCCAGCAACACTGAAGCTTTCTTT
.	TRBV28	.	TRBJ2-1	CASSTWTDYNEQFF	TGTGCCAGCAGTACCTGGACGGACTACAATGAGCAGTTCTTC
.	TRBV4-3	TRBD1	TRBJ2-5	CASSQTGQEQETQYF	TGCGCCAGCAGCCAAACGGGACAGGAGCAAGAGACCCAGTACTTC
.	TRBV6-5	TRBD1	TRBJ2-7	CASSGRQGDREQYF	TGTGCCAGCTCCGGAAGACAGGGAGATCGCGAGCAGTACTTC
.	TRBV19	.	TRBJ1-5	CASTPGPVSNQPQHF	TGTGCCAGTACTCCAGGCCCCGTTAGCAATCAGCCCCAGCATTTT
.	TRBV19	.	TRBJ1-5	CASSQGDGNQPQHF	TGTGCCAGTAGTCAGGGTGATGGCAATCAGCCCCAGCATTTT
.	TRBV28	.	TRBJ1-5	CASSLRVGGHQPQHF	TGTGCCAGCAGTTTAAGAGTAGGAGGACATCAGCCCCAGCATTTT
.	TRBV6-1	.	TRBJ1-2	CASSDGGTEVYGYTF	TGTGCCAGCAGTGATGGGGGTACGGAGGTCTATGGCTACACCTTC
.	TRBV28	TRBD1	TRBJ1-1	CASSSRRGGTEAFF	TGTGCCAGCAGTTCTCGCAGGGGGGGCACTGAAGCTTTCTTT
.	TRBV29-1	TRBD2	TRBJ2-2	CSVTASGNTGELFF	TGCAGCGTGACGGCTAGCGGGAACACCGGGGAGCTGTTTTTT
few	TRBV5-4	.	TRBJ1-2	CASSLARNYGYTF	TGTGCCAGCAGCTTGGCCAGGAACTATGGCTACACCTTC
.	TRBV2	.	TRBJ1-1	CASSEQQDHTEAFF	TGTGCCAGCAGTGAACAACAGGATCACACTGAAGCTTTCTTT
.	TRBV19	TRBD1	TRBJ2-1	CASSRVTGGNENEQFF	TGTGCCAGTAGTAGGGTTACAGGGGGCAACGAGAATGAGCAGTTCTTC
.	TRBV27	.	TRBJ1-2	CASSTGLAPLYTF	TGTGCCAGCAGCACCGGGCTGGCCCCTCTCTACACCTTC
.	TRBV14	.	TRBJ1-2	CASSQERRGGYTF	TGTGCCAGCAGCCAAGAAAGGCGGGGAGGCTACACCTTC
.	TRBV6-5	.	TRBJ1-2	CASSWGIYNYGYTF	TGTGCCAGCAGTTGGGGGATTTACAACTATGGCTACACCTTC
.	TRBV19	TRBD2	TRBJ2-1	CASRVAGGTHNEQFF	TGTGCCAGTAGAGTAGCGGGAGGAACCCACAATGAGCAGTTCTTC
.	TRBV7-3	.	TRBJ1-4	CASSWTGGEKLFF	TGTGCCAGCAGCTGGACGGGAGGAGAAAAACTGTTTTTT
.	TRBV6-5	.	TRBJ2-7	CASSPDAYEQYF	TGTGCCAGCAGTCCCGATGCCTACGAGCAGTACTTC
.	TRBV4-1	.	TRBJ2-7	CASSLSPGTGEQYF	TGCGCCAGCAGCCTGAGTCCCGGGACCGGCGAGCAGTACTTC
few	TRBV7-7	.	TRBJ1-2	CASSPGVGYTF	TGTGCTAGCAGCCCGGGAGTTGGCTACACCTTC
.	TRBV5-1	TRBD2	TRBJ2-3	CASSSRGYDTQYF	TGCGCCAGCAGCTCGCGGGGGTACGATACGCAGTATTTT
.	TRBV4-1	.	TRBJ2-7	CASSQPGGRYEQYF	TGCGCCAGCAGCCAACCAGGGGGGAGGTACGAGCAGTACTTC
.	TRBV29-1	.	TRBJ2-5	CSVDGAGRETQYF	TGCAGCGTTGACGGGGCAGGGCGAGAGACCCAGTACTTC
.	TRBV27	.	TRBJ2-1	CASSNHHAGTHSYNEQFF	TGTGCCAGCAGTAACCATCACGCCGGGACTCATTCCTACAATGAGCAGTTCTTC